This T cell receptor (beta chain) comes out of a study of siplizumab effects on memory and regulatory T cells. As regards this clone: Its antigen is unidentified.

Assays captured roughly 9.3 x 10^4 TCR templates per sample. Profiling relied on immunoSEQ multiplex PCR, and the TCRdb table lists in-frame clones only, not all of them. In the table there are 120,000 or so clones, 80% to 95% of which are singletons. Study results and caveats: Mappable alloreactive CD4+ clones came from Treg cells 68.8% of the time on average with siplizumab, against roughly 27% in controls. Siplizumab produced a significant drop in alloreactive sequences attributable to unstimulated CD4+ memory cells. It was never confirmed that proliferating Tregs from siplizumab cultures were suppressive.

The CDR3 has 13 residues. Germline V gene lookup returns CDR1 SGHRS and CDR2 YFSETQ. V lost 9 bases to trimming and J lost 4 bases; unmatched junction nucleotides: 6. This chain connects TRBV5-1 to TRBJ2-1; 8 bases are a match to TRBD2. This TCR was sampled from a human donor in good health. The sequencing input was CD4+ T cells sorted from blood. CDR3 loop: CATSLAGYNEQFF. The CDR3 DNA reads TGCGCCACTAGTTTAGCGGGGTACAATGAGCAGTTCTTC. Full variable domain (remainder filled in from reference TRBV5-1 and TRBJ2-1): KAGVTQTPRYLIKTRGQQVTLSCSPISGHRSVSWYQQTPGQGLQFLFEYFSETQRNKGNFPGRFSGRQFSNSRSEMNVSTLELGDSALYLCATSLAGYNEQFFGPGTRLTVL.